A single sample is the source of the 20 T cell receptor beta chains below, sequenced in a study of T cell responses to AZD1222 COVID-19 vaccine. Clones were read by immunoSEQ multiplex PCR, and TCRdb kept only the in-frame ones, dropping some. Found here are about 110,000 clones, 90% to 95% of them singletons; the top ten hold roughly 2%. Sequencing was performed on peripheral blood, taken on day 0 of AZD1222 vaccination. These receptors were obtained from an adult in good health.

The genes are TRBV11-2 and TRBJ2-3; D possibly corresponds to TRBD1 (6 bases). The germline gives CDR1 SGHAT, CDR2 FQNNGV. Trimming removed 1 base at V and 5 bases at J, with 16 bases between. The CDR3 is 16 residues long. Here the CDR3 DNA reads TGTGCCAGCAGCTTAGTAGCCACTAAACAGGGAGATACGCAGTATTTT. This translates into CASSLVATKQGDTQYF.

The chain links TRBV18 to TRBJ1-2; D perhaps matches TRBD1 (5 bases). The CDR3 loop spans 16 amino acids. V lost 0 bases to trimming and J lost 4 bases, with 15 bases between them. Germline V lookup: CDR1 KGHSH, CDR2 LQKENI. The CDR3 coding sequence is TGTGCCAGCTCACCACCTATGATGGGGCCCTCCTATGGCTACACCTTC. Protein: CASSPPMMGPSYGYTF.

The V and J genes are TRBV19 and TRBJ2-7; tentatively, D is TRBD2 (5 bases). The CDR3 contains 15 residues. The germline CDR1 and CDR2 sequences are LNHDA and SQIVND (reference sequence). V lost 3 bases and J lost 4, with 16 bases in between. This CDR3 reads CASSMAGTPGYEQYF. The CDR3 region has the DNA TGTGCCAGTAGTATGGCAGGAACGCCGGGGTACGAGCAGTACTTC.

The chain links TRBV25-1 to TRBJ2-2; D is unclear. Germline V lookup: CDR1 MGHDK, CDR2 SYGVNS. Trimming took off 7 bases at V and 2 bases at J, with 5 bases between the two ends. The CDR3 spans 12 residues. The CDR3 here is CASKGNTGELFF. Here the CDR3 DNA reads TGTGCCAGCAAGGGAAACACCGGGGAGCTGTTTTTT.

This chain links TRBV7-2 with TRBJ1-4; unclear D gene. The ends were cut back, 1 base at V and 4 bases at J, with 4 bases in the middle. Germline CDR1 reads SGHTA; CDR2 reads FQGNSA. The CDR3 totals 13 residues. Here the CDR3 reads CASSLDSNEKLFF. For the CDR3, the DNA is TGTGCCAGCAGCTTAGACAGTAATGAAAAACTGTTTTTT.

V is TRBV24-1 and J is TRBJ2-2; the D gene is possibly TRBD1 (6 bases). V was trimmed by 2 bases and J by 2 bases, leaving 14 bases between them. Germline V CDR1 and CDR2: KGHDR, SFDVKD. The CDR3 covers 17 residues. The CDR3: CATSDSTGSSNTGELFF. In DNA form, the CDR3 reads TGTGCCACCAGTGATTCCACAGGGAGTTCTAACACCGGGGAGCTGTTTTTT.

V gene TRBV4-2 combines with J gene TRBJ1-4, with no clear D. Looked up from germline, CDR1 is LGHNA and CDR2 is YNFKEQ. Trimming took off 1 base at V and 0 bases at J, with 6 bases between the two ends. CDR3 length: 15 amino acids. CDR3 residues: CASSQARSTNEKLFF. The DNA of the CDR3 is TGTGCCAGCAGCCAAGCTCGTTCAACTAATGAAAAACTGTTTTTT.

The gene calls are TRBV11-3 and TRBJ2-4; TRBD2 might be the D (6 bases). The germline V gene encodes CDR1 SGHNT and CDR2 YENEEA. The V end was cut by 4 bases, the J end by 8 bases, with 24 bases between. The length of the CDR3 is 17 residues. For the CDR3, the DNA is TGTGCCAGCAGCTCCCGCATATCTACCGTCGGCGGGGACATTCAGTACTTC. Translating it yields CASSSRISTVGGDIQYF.

Only one count was recorded for this clone. The genes are TRBV3-1 (or the pseudogene TRBV3-2) and TRBJ2-5, with D uncertain. The V end lost 0 bases, the J end lost 5 bases, and 7 bases lay between the germline ends. The CDR3 is 13 amino acids. Germline V gene lookup returns CDR1 LGHDT and CDR2 YNNKEL (reference sequence). CDR3 DNA: TGTGCCAGCAGCCAAGAGCTTTGGGAGACCCAGTACTTC. Protein sequence: CASSQELWETQYF.

The J gene is TRBJ1-1, the V gene TRBV18; the D is unclear. In germline, CDR1 is KGHSH, CDR2 LQKENI. This CDR3 comprises 14 residues. The germline V and J ends were trimmed by 3 bases and 1 base, with 9 bases remaining between them. The CDR3 DNA follows: TGTGCCAGCTCACCCCTGAGCCGGAACACTGAAGCTTTCTTT. It codes for CASSPLSRNTEAFF.

The chain is built from TRBV5-1 and TRBJ2-5, with a tentative D call TRBD2 (5 bases). CDR3 length: 14 amino acids. Germline V gene sequence: CDR1 SGHRS, CDR2 YFSETQ. Trimming removed 7 bases at V and 1 base at J, with 14 bases between. The CDR3 is CASYFGSGQETQYF. CDR3 nucleotides: TGCGCCAGCTACTTCGGAAGCGGCCAAGAGACCCAGTACTTC.

This sequence joins TRBV6-5 and TRBJ1-5, with 8 bases lining up with TRBD1. V was clipped by 5 bases and J by 3 bases; unmatched bases: 6. Germline CDR1 reads MNHEY; CDR2 reads SVGAGI. CDR3 length equals 15 residues. The DNA of the CDR3 is TGTGCCAGCAGTCTTCGACAGGGGTACAATCAGCCCCAGCATTTT. It specifies CASSLRQGYNQPQHF.

The V gene is TRBV5-1, the J gene TRBJ1-5; 7 nucleotides line up with TRBD1. The CDR3 covers 15 residues. Germline trimming cut 4 bases from V and 4 bases from J; bases unmatched to any gene: 8. Germline values: CDR1 SGHRS, CDR2 YFSETQ. CDR3 residues: CASSPGSGGNQPQHF. Written as DNA, the CDR3 is TGCGCCAGCAGCCCCGGCTCAGGGGGGAATCAGCCCCAGCATTTT.

The chain recombines TRBV7-9 with TRBJ1-1; D ambiguous. V shed 5 bases and J shed 3 bases, with 10 bases lying between them. Germline loops: CDR1 SEHNR, CDR2 FQNEAQ (reference sequence). The CDR3 covers 13 residues. CDR3: CASSAEIYTEAFF. The CDR3 DNA sequence: TGTGCCAGCAGCGCGGAGATATACACTGAAGCTTTCTTT.

The rearrangement uses TRBV2 and TRBJ1-5; D is unclear. CDR3 length: 15 residues. Deletions cut 3 bases from V and 4 bases from J, with 13 bases between. CDR1 is SNHLY and CDR2 is FYNNEI in the germline V gene. The CDR3 DNA reads TGTGCCAGCAGTGAGTCGGCAAACCTGAATCAGCCCCAGCATTTT. Translated, it gives CASSESANLNQPQHF. The entire variable domain, with the rest obtained from reference TRBV2 and TRBJ1-5, is as follows: EPEVTQTPSHQVTQMGQEVILRCVPISNHLYFYWYRQILGQKVEFLVSFYNNEISEKSEIFDDQFSVERPDGSNFTLKIRSTKLEDSAMYFCASSESANLNQPQHFGDGTRLSIL.

The chain employs TRBV6-7 and TRBJ1-1; 8 positions match TRBD1. TRBV6-7 has ORF status, its function being uncertain. V gave up 6 bases and J gave up 4 bases; unmatched junction bases: 4. The CDR3 covers 13 residues. The CDR3 coding sequence is TGTGCCAGCAGGCAGGGGGCGGGCACTGAAGCTTTCTTT. Residues: CASRQGAGTEAFF.

CDR3 bases: TGTGCCAGCAGCTTCTATCGCGGGTCGAACACCGGGGAGCTGTTTTTT. It specifies CASSFYRGSNTGELFF. This sequence joins TRBV5-4 and TRBJ2-2; possibly TRBD2 for D (5 bases). Trimming removed 2 bases from V and 0 bases from J, with 11 bases in between. CDR1 and CDR2 (germline): SGHNT, YYREEE (reference sequence). The CDR3 loop spans 16 amino acids. Based on the CDR3 plus reference TRBV5-4 and TRBJ2-2, the full variable domain is ETGVTQSPTHLIKTRGQQVTLRCSSQSGHNTVSWYQQALGQGPQFIFQYYREEENGRGNFPPRFSGLQFPNYSSELNVNALELDDSALYLCASSFYRGSNTGELFFGEGSRLTVL.

This sequence joins TRBV11-2 and TRBJ1-4; 8 bases are shared with TRBD1. Germline V gene lookup returns CDR1 SGHAT and CDR2 FQNNGV. V lost 5 bases, J lost 4 bases, and 9 bases stayed unmatched. This CDR3 has 16 residues. The DNA of the CDR3 is TGTGCCAGCAGCCACCGGGACAGGAGAGATAATGAAAAACTGTTTTTT. This gives the protein CASSHRDRRDNEKLFF.

The chain joins TRBV19 to TRBJ1-2; tentatively, D is TRBD1 (6 bases). Germline CDR1 reads LNHDA; CDR2 reads SQIVND (reference sequence). The CDR3 totals 15 residues. Trimming left V 3 bases short and J 0 bases short, with 11 bases between. The CDR3 sequence: CASSIGPGANYGYTF. The CDR3 nucleotides read TGTGCCAGTAGTATCGGTCCAGGGGCTAACTATGGCTACACCTTC.

The rearrangement links TRBV3-1 (or the pseudogene TRBV3-2) to TRBJ1-5; no clear D. V was pared by 0 bases and J by 4 bases, with 13 bases between. The CDR3 length is 16 residues. The V gene's germline CDR1 is LGHDT and CDR2 YNNKEL (reference sequence). The CDR3: CASSQDIGQPNQPQHF. The CDR3 coding sequence is TGTGCCAGCAGCCAAGATATAGGGCAGCCTAATCAGCCCCAGCATTTT.